Listed below are T cell receptor beta chains from one sample, sequenced in a study of CD8+ T cells in alopecia areata. Data came from immunoSEQ multiplex PCR; TCRdb stores just in-frame clones and leaves some out. The table includes 110,000 or so clones, roughly 66% detected once. Sequencing was performed on CD4+ T cells sorted from blood. The receptors were gathered from a human donor in good health. Both conserved end residues are part of each CDR3. Each record gives: clone size, CDR3 length, D gene, V gene, J gene, CDR3 DNA, CDR3 protein. D genes are given only for firm matches. Rows may omit the clone size; those that give it use once, few, many or a size class.

once	13	-	TRBV5-1	TRBJ2-5	TGCGCCAGCAGTACAGGAGATCAAGAGACCCAGTACTTC	CASSTGDQETQYF
-	19	-	TRBV1	TRBJ2-3	TGCACCAGCAGCCAAGACCTCCTACGCTGGCGGGGAAAAGGGGATACGCAGTATTTT	CTSSQDLLRWRGKGDTQYF
-	12	-	TRBV5-1	TRBJ1-1	TGCGCCAGCAGCTTGGTGTCCGGAAGAGCTTTCTTT	CASSLVSGRAFF
-	13	-	TRBV2	TRBJ2-5	TGTGCCAGCAGGGACCCGTACCAAGAGACCCAGTACTTC	CASRDPYQETQYF
-	12	-	TRBV5-1	TRBJ2-5	TGCGCCAGCAGCCCCTTACAAGAGACCCAGTACTTC	CASSPLQETQYF
-	15	-	TRBV7-9	TRBJ1-5	TGTGCCAGCAGCTCCCGGGGCAAGGAAAATCAGCCCCAGCATTTT	CASSSRGKENQPQHF
-	11	-	TRBV29-1	TRBJ1-1	TGCAGCCTACAGGGGAACACTGAAGCTTTCTTT	CSLQGNTEAFF
few	14	-	TRBV2	TRBJ1-2	TGTGCCAGCAGGCCCGACGGGAGTAACTATGGCTACACCTTC	CASRPDGSNYGYTF
-	15	-	TRBV4-1	TRBJ2-5	TGCGCCAGCAGCCAAGAGGGAGGGGGGGCCGAGACCCAGTACTTC	CASSQEGGGAETQYF
-	15	-	TRBV5-6	TRBJ1-1	TGTGCCAGCAGCGCCCTAGGACAGTTAAACACTGAAGCTTTCTTT	CASSALGQLNTEAFF
medium-sized	15	-	TRBV6-6	TRBJ1-1	TGTGCCAGCAGACCCTCAATTCGAATGAACACTGAAGCTTTCTTT	CASRPSIRMNTEAFF
-	15	-	TRBV9	TRBJ2-5	TGTGCCAGCAGCGGAGAGGGACGCTGGAGAGAGACCCAGTACTTC	CASSGEGRWRETQYF
-	14	-	TRBV29-1	TRBJ1-2	TGCAGCGTTCCCGACCGGGTAGGGAACTATGGCTACACCTTC	CSVPDRVGNYGYTF
-	13	-	TRBV2	TRBJ1-1	TGTGCCAGCAGGGTAATGGAGACTGCTGAAGCTTTCTTT	CASRVMETAEAFF
-	16	TRBD2	TRBV27	TRBJ2-1	TGTGCCAGCAGTTTATCGGGACTAGCTGTATACAATGAGCAGTTCTTC	CASSLSGLAVYNEQFF
-	13	-	TRBV29-1	TRBJ1-2	TGCAGCGTAGGGGAAACATCTAACTATGGCTACACCTTC	CSVGETSNYGYTF
-	14	TRBD1	TRBV5-1	TRBJ2-7	TGCGCCAGCACCCGGGACAGGGGGACGTACGAGCAGTACTTC	CASTRDRGTYEQYF
few	12	-	TRBV25-1	TRBJ1-2	TGTGCCAGCAGTGAAGGGGAGACGGCCTACACCTTC	CASSEGETAYTF
-	12	-	TRBV2	TRBJ2-3	TGTGCCAGCAGTCGAGAGACAGATACGCAGTATTTT	CASSRETDTQYF
-	14	-	TRBV29-1	TRBJ2-2	TGCAGCGTTGACGGTCAGGGATACACCGGGGAGCTGTTTTTT	CSVDGQGYTGELFF
-	18	TRBD2	TRBV5-1	TRBJ2-6	TGCGCCAGCAGCTTGAGGTCAGCGGGGGCCGCCGGGGCCAACGTCCTGACTTTC	CASSLRSAGAAGANVLTF
-	14	TRBD1	TRBV5-1	TRBJ1-1	TGCGCCAGCAGCGGGGGACAGGGATTGACTGAAGCTTTCTTT	CASSGGQGLTEAFF
-	14	TRBD1	TRBV14	TRBJ1-6	TGTGCCAGCAGCCGAGACAGGGTATATTCACCCCTCCACTTT	CASSRDRVYSPLHF
-	13	-	TRBV4-2	TRBJ2-1	TGTGCCAGCAGCCAAGATCGGTGGGGGGGCCAGTTCTTC	CASSQDRWGGQFF
-	14	-	TRBV5-6	TRBJ2-3	TGTGCCAGCAGCTTGGATTTCCGGGACCGTACGCAGTATTTT	CASSLDFRDRTQYF
-	11	-	TRBV29-1	TRBJ1-2	TGCAGCGTCGATAGACTATATGGCTACACCTTC	CSVDRLYGYTF